Listed here are 16 T cell receptor beta chains from one sample, sequenced in a study of OX40 agonist ivuxolimab in advanced cancers. The library was prepared using the immunoSEQ multiplex PCR assay. TCRdb re-hosts the immuneACCESS table, in-frame sequences only. Its copies lack some clones; in the studies checked, an unresolved V gene accounts for under half of them, and the cause for the rest is not known. The sample includes 74,000 or so clones, with 85% observed a single time. The ten largest account for approximately 2% of the sample. The sequencing used CD4+ or CD8+ T cells sorted from blood, collected in a trial of the OX40 agonist ivuxolimab. The receptor source for this set is an adult with an advanced solid tumor such as melanoma, head and neck, liver or kidney cancer.

This chain joins TRBV19 and TRBJ2-7; D might be TRBD1 (6 bases). Looked up from germline, CDR1 is LNHDA and CDR2 is SQIVND (reference sequence). The CDR3 spans 15 residues. The V end was cut by 0 bases, the J end by 1 base, with 10 bases between. CDR3 sequence: CASSIDGQGSYEQYF. For the CDR3, the DNA is TGTGCCAGTAGTATAGACGGTCAGGGGTCCTACGAGCAGTACTTC.

This clone has just one count. The junction shows a germline mismatch at one end, possibly a read error. The chain joins TRBV2 to TRBJ2-7, with TRBD1 as a possible D gene (5 bases). Germline V lookup: CDR1 SNHLY, CDR2 FYNNEI. The CDR3 loop spans 14 amino acids. For the CDR3, the DNA is TGTGCCAGCCGTGACAGCCACCTTCACTACGAGCAGTACTTC. It is translated as CASRDSHLHYEQYF.

V gene TRBV11-3 combines with J gene TRBJ2-3; 8 bases are shared with TRBD2. Germline CDR1 is SGHNT and CDR2 is YENEEA. V trimming: 5 bases; J trimming: 1 base; junction bases outside the gene matches: 2. The CDR3 has 14 amino acids. The CDR3 region has the DNA TGTGCCAGCAGCGTTAGCGGGGGCACAGATACGCAGTATTTT. It is translated as CASSVSGGTDTQYF.

V is TRBV5-1 and J is TRBJ1-1; TRBD1 matches at 8 bases. The CDR3 runs to 12 residues. Trimming took 3 bases from V and 6 from J; bases not matched to a gene: 1. In germline, CDR1 is SGHRS, CDR2 YFSETQ. Here the CDR3 DNA reads TGCGCCAGCAGCTCGACAGGGGCTGAAGCTTTCTTT. Translation gives CASSSTGAEAFF.

The chain has TRBV20-1 and TRBJ2-7; D call uncertain. Germline V lookup: CDR1 DFQATT, CDR2 SNEGSKA (reference sequence). Trimming cost V 4 bases and J 7 bases, with 8 bases left between them. CDR3 length: 10 residues. CDR3 DNA: TGCAGTGCTATCCCTGTGGAGCAGTACTTC. It yields the protein CSAIPVEQYF.

This chain links TRBV11-2 with TRBJ2-4; 7 nucleotides match TRBD1. The CDR3 has 14 residues. V lost 1 base to trimming and J lost 8 bases; unmatched junction nucleotides: 5. The germline V gene encodes CDR1 SGHAT and CDR2 FQNNGV. The CDR3: CASSLGQGLDIQYF. Here the CDR3 DNA reads TGTGCCAGCAGCTTAGGACAGGGCCTAGACATTCAGTACTTC.

The V gene is TRBV5-4, the J gene TRBJ2-5; D is unclear. The J call is in doubt because the DNA end fits TRBJ2-7 better. CDR3 length equals 14 residues. The germline V gene has CDR1 SGHNT and CDR2 YYREEE (reference sequence). CDR3 coding DNA: TGTGCCAGCAGCTTGGCCTCCACTACCTACGAGCAGTACTTC. Amino acids: CASSLASTTYEQYF.

The chain has TRBV19 and TRBJ2-1, with TRBD2 matching over 7 bases. This CDR3 is built from 17 residues. CDR1 is LNHDA, CDR2 SQIVND, per germline (reference sequence). V lost 3 bases and J lost 1; bases outside the gene matches: 9. The CDR3 here is CASSMFAGEISYNEQFF. For the CDR3, the DNA is TGTGCCAGTAGTATGTTCGCGGGAGAGATATCCTACAATGAGCAGTTCTTC. The whole variable domain, filled in from reference TRBV19 and TRBJ2-1, reads DGGITQSPKYLFRKEGQNVTLSCEQNLNHDAMYWYRQDPGQGLRLIYYSQIVNDFQKGDIAEGYSVSREKKESFPLTVTSAQKNPTAFYLCASSMFAGEISYNEQFFGPGTRLTVL.

The chain has TRBV2 and TRBJ1-5, with 10 bases identical to TRBD1. The trim removed 4 bases at V and 7 bases at J, leaving 7 bases unmatched. CDR3 length: 15 amino acids. Germline CDR1 is SNHLY and CDR2 is FYNNEI. DNA for the CDR3: TGTGCCAGCAGTGGAGACAGGGGGCAGGAGCAGCCCCAGCATTTT. It yields the protein CASSGDRGQEQPQHF.

This clone came up once. V is TRBV7-8 and J is TRBJ2-1; 11 bases are a match to TRBD2. Germline loops: CDR1 SGHVS, CDR2 FQNEAQ. The V gene end was trimmed by 6 bases and the J gene end by 4 bases; junction bases not matched to a gene: 5. The CDR3 runs 15 residues. CDR3 coding DNA: TGTGCCAGCAGGCAGACTAGCGGGGATTACAATGAGCAGTTCTTC. Its translation: CASRQTSGDYNEQFF.

This clone was counted between two and nine times. The V call is TRBV7-8, the J call TRBJ2-7; D call uncertain. There are 14 residues in the CDR3. The V gene lost 4 bases and the J gene lost 5 bases, with 15 bases spanning the gap. Germline CDR1 reads SGHVS; CDR2 reads FQNEAQ. The CDR3 is CASSSRVGRNEQYF. DNA of the CDR3: TGTGCCAGCAGCTCTAGGGTCGGCAGAAACGAGCAGTACTTC.

The genes are TRBV19 and TRBJ1-5; no clear D gene. Germline loops: CDR1 LNHDA, CDR2 SQIVND (reference sequence). The V end was cut by 4 bases, the J end by 7 bases, with 11 bases between. The CDR3 has 13 amino acids. The CDR3 nucleotides are TGTGCCAGTAGTAGGCCCGGTGGCCAGCCCCAGCATTTT. Its translation: CASSRPGGQPQHF.

The rearrangement links TRBV5-4 to TRBJ2-3; no definite D call. The CDR3 contains 16 residues. From germline, CDR1 is SGHNT and CDR2 YYREEE (reference sequence). Trimming stripped 4 bases from V and 3 bases from J, with 18 bases between. CDR3 amino acids: CASSPRTAVKTDTQYF. Written as DNA, the CDR3 is TGTGCCAGCAGCCCGAGGACCGCCGTGAAGACAGATACGCAGTATTTT.

This clone appeared once. The chain combines TRBV5-1 with TRBJ2-7; D unclear. CDR3 length: 11 residues. Trimming left V 8 bases short and J 4 bases short, with 10 bases between. Germline loops: CDR1 SGHRS, CDR2 YFSETQ. CDR3 sequence (DNA): TGCGCCAGTGACGGAACTTACGAGCAGTACTTC. Its protein product is CASDGTYEQYF.

This clone appeared once. V gene TRBV19 combines with J gene TRBJ2-1, with a weak D call TRBD2 (7 bases). Germline-derived CDR1 and CDR2 are LNHDA and SQIVND (reference sequence). This CDR3 is built from 16 residues. Trimming removed 2 bases at V and 9 bases at J, with 20 bases between. The CDR3 DNA sequence: TGTGCCAGTAGTATAAAACTCGGGGGGCTGCAATCTGAGCAGTTCTTC. Its protein product is CASSIKLGGLQSEQFF.

The genes are TRBV28 and TRBJ2-1; D gene uncertain. The CDR3 is 15 amino acids. The V end lost 5 bases, the J end lost 0 bases, and 11 bases lay between the germline ends. Germline lookup yields CDR1 MDHEN and CDR2 SYDVKM. The DNA for the CDR3 is TGTGCCAGCAGTGTGCCTGGGCGCTCCTACAATGAGCAGTTCTTC. Protein product: CASSVPGRSYNEQFF.